The present TCR beta chain was sequenced within a study of T-cell memory formation after mild COVID-19. Whole-study results and caveats: Clones contracting day 15 to 85 were balanced CD4/CD8; later expanders leaned CD4+.

This clonotype was recorded a few times. Its cognate antigen is unknown. This may be a read error, as it is one base from a much larger clone. V lost 5 bases and J lost 2, with 14 bases in between. There are 14 residues in the CDR3. Germline lookup yields CDR1 DFQATT and CDR2 SNEGSKA (reference sequence). Constant-segment primers and 5'RACE yielded cDNA libraries for TCR alpha and TCR beta, each carrying sample barcodes and UMIs. Each CDR3 protein gets one entry after TCRdb re-called the 5' RACE reads with MiXCR. The table lists under 650,000 distinct CDR3 sequences, about 20% of them singletons. Sequenced: PBMCs or a T cell subset sorted from them (not recorded which). The chain is built from TRBV20-1 and TRBJ2-3; D perhaps matches TRBD1 (5 bases). This TCR came from an adult woman who had mild COVID-19 (a few samples of this study predate the infection). Cell type and time point are not known. The DNA for the CDR3 is TGCAGTGCTCCGACAGAGAATTTCACAGATACGCAGTATTTT. Its protein is CSAPTENFTDTQYF.